The next 18 T cell receptor beta chains were all read from a single sample in a study of human T cells and chemical hapten exposure. The time point here: patch test 3, about 24 weeks after DPC sensitization. This sample's treatment: therapeutic diphenylcyclopropenone sensitization with weekly scalp DPC. One entry per CDR3 protein, called by TCRdb with MiXCR from the RACE reads. The sample lists about 90,000 distinct CDR3 sequences; approximately 11% were seen once. The sequencing here drew on whole blood, taken in connection with sensitization to the hapten diphenylcyclopropenone (DPC). These receptors all come from a woman between 25 and 40 years old with alopecia areata. Some clones in this sample may be carry-over from other donors' samples.

This clonotype has at least ten counts. The chain employs TRBV18 and TRBJ1-5, with D unresolved. With 2 bases removed from V and 4 bases from J, the gap between germline ends came to 6 bases. In germline, CDR1 is KGHSH, CDR2 LQKENI. The length of the CDR3 is 13 residues. The CDR3 loop reads CASSPDGNQPQHF. The DNA for the CDR3 is TGTGCCAGCTCACCAGACGGGAATCAGCCCCAGCATTTT.

This clonotype was detected a few times. The chain has TRBV5-1 and TRBJ1-1; D might be TRBD1 (6 bases). The V and J ends lost 3 bases and 3 bases respectively, with 12 bases between them. Per the germline V gene, CDR1 is SGHRS and CDR2 is YFSETQ. The CDR3 is 14 residues long. CDR3 amino acids: CASSSRGDDTEAFF. In nucleotides, the CDR3 is TGCGCCAGCAGCTCCAGGGGTGACGACACTGAAGCTTTCTTT.

About this clonotype itself: A read error may account for a junction end that differs from germline. V is TRBV3-1 and J is TRBJ2-1; no clear D. Germline loops: CDR1 LGHDT, CDR2 YNNKEL (reference sequence). The CDR3 consists of 16 residues. Here the CDR3 DNA reads TGTGCCAGCAGCCCCAGGTTCGGCCTCTCCCACAATGAGCAGTTCTTC. Its protein is CASSPRFGLSHNEQFF.

This clonotype showed up many times. V gene TRBV7-6 combines with J gene TRBJ1-6, with 8 bases matching TRBD1. Germline V gene data show CDR1 as SGHVS and CDR2 as FNYEAQ. The CDR3 extends over 17 amino acids. The V gene end was trimmed by 2 bases and the J gene end by 8 bases; junction bases not matched to a gene: 11. CDR3 DNA: TGTGCCAGCAGCTTAAATTCAGGCAGGGGGCTAGATTCACCCCTCCACTTT. Its protein product is CASSLNSGRGLDSPLHF.

This clonotype was detected ten times or more. The rearrangement joins TRBV6-4 to TRBJ2-3; D is unclear. Germline V gives CDR1 MRHNA, CDR2 SNTAGT. The CDR3 totals 16 residues. V lost 2 bases and J lost 3, with 15 bases in between. The CDR3 bases are TGTGCCAGCAGTGACGGGCTGGATATGGCAACAGATACGCAGTATTTT. Protein sequence: CASSDGLDMATDTQYF.

This clonotype was picked up a small number of times. The chain uses TRBV18 and TRBJ2-1; 9 bases fit TRBD1. Germline V gene sequence: CDR1 KGHSH, CDR2 LQKENI. The CDR3 spans 14 residues. V gave up 3 bases and J gave up 8 bases; unmatched junction bases: 5. CDR3 DNA sequence: TGTGCCAGCTCACCCCGGACAGGGGCCGATGAGCAGTTCTTC. As protein: CASSPRTGADEQFF.

This clonotype was seen a handful of times. J is TRBJ2-2 and V is TRBV2; D remains unclear. Between the trimmed V and J ends, which lost 6 bases and 5 bases, there was a span of 10 bases. The germline gives CDR1 SNHLY, CDR2 FYNNEI. The CDR3 contains 13 residues. The CDR3 loop is CASSPLLTGELFF. The CDR3 coding sequence is TGTGCCAGCAGCCCACTTCTGACCGGGGAGCTGTTTTTT.

This clonotype has just a few counts. This chain joins TRBV6-2 or TRBV6-3 and TRBJ2-7, with 7 bases aligning to TRBD1. The V segment lost 6 bases and the J segment 3 bases; nucleotides outside the gene matches: 5. Per germline, CDR1 MNHEY and CDR2 SVGEGT. The CDR3 contains 13 residues. CDR3 DNA: TGTGCCAGCAGCTACAGGGGTGGCTACGAGCAGTACTTC. Amino acid sequence: CASSYRGGYEQYF.

This clonotype was counted at least ten times. The chain links TRBV19 to TRBJ2-1, with 10 nucleotides matching TRBD2. Germline assignment: CDR1 LNHDA and CDR2 SQIVND (reference sequence). The CDR3 runs 14 residues. The V segment lost 7 bases and the J segment 8 bases; nucleotides outside the gene matches: 8. CDR3 sequence: CASKTSGARDEQFF. For the CDR3, the DNA is TGTGCCAGTAAAACTAGCGGGGCCCGGGATGAGCAGTTCTTC.

This clonotype was recorded many times. The chain joins TRBV18 to TRBJ1-1, with D unresolved. Per germline, CDR1 KGHSH and CDR2 LQKENI. V dropped 3 bases and J dropped 11 bases, with 10 bases sitting between them. CDR3 length: 11 amino acids. The CDR3 region is CASSPGEVAFF. DNA of the CDR3: TGTGCCAGCTCACCTGGGGAGGTGGCTTTCTTT.

This clonotype was detected many times. V usage is TRBV7-2 and J usage is TRBJ2-4; D is perhaps TRBD1 (7 bases). Deletions cut 2 bases from V and 8 bases from J, with 13 bases between. The CDR3 length is 14 residues. The germline V gene encodes CDR1 SGHTA and CDR2 FQGNSA. CDR3 nucleotides: TGTGCCAGCAGCTTACGACAGGGAGGTGACATTCAGTACTTC. It yields the protein CASSLRQGGDIQYF. Together with reference TRBV7-2 and TRBJ2-4, the CDR3 gives the full variable domain: GAGVSQSPSNKVTEKGKDVELRCDPISGHTALYWYRQSLGQGLEFLIYFQGNSAPDKSGLPSDRFSAERTGGSVSTLTIQRTQQEDSAVYLCASSLRQGGDIQYFGAGTRLSVL.

This clonotype has more than one count but fewer than ten. V usage is TRBV28 and J usage is TRBJ2-4; 7 bases fit TRBD1. With 3 bases clipped from V and 3 bases from J, the junction kept 5 bases outside the gene matches. CDR1 is MDHEN and CDR2 is SYDVKM in the germline V gene. CDR3 length: 15 amino acids. The CDR3 sequence: CASSFPWDSKNIQYF. Written as DNA, the CDR3 is TGTGCCAGCAGTTTCCCCTGGGACAGCAAAAACATTCAGTACTTC. Based on the CDR3 plus reference TRBV28 and TRBJ2-4, the full variable domain is DVKVTQSSRYLVKRTGEKVFLECVQDMDHENMFWYRQDPGLGLRLIYFSYDVKMKEKGDIPEGYSVSREKKERFSLILESASTNQTSMYLCASSFPWDSKNIQYFGAGTRLSVL.

At least ten counts were recorded for this clonotype. This chain connects TRBV6-5 to TRBJ2-6, with D perhaps TRBD1 or TRBD2 (5 bases each). From germline, CDR1 is MNHEY and CDR2 SVGAGI. Trimming cost V 0 bases and J 0 bases, with 6 bases left between them. The CDR3 totals 16 residues. The CDR3 DNA sequence: TGTGCCAGCAGTTACTCGAGGGGCTCTGGGGCCAACGTCCTGACTTTC. Translating it yields CASSYSRGSGANVLTF.

This clonotype was detected many times. The chain is built from TRBV7-9 and TRBJ2-1; 11 positions agree with TRBD2. The CDR3 is 18 amino acids. The V gene end was trimmed by 4 bases and the J gene end by 1 base; junction bases not matched to a gene: 9. Germline V CDR1 and CDR2: SEHNR, FQNEAQ (reference sequence). CDR3 bases: TGTGCCAGCAGCTCTCCTCGGACTAGCGGGTCTTCCTACAATGAGCAGTTCTTC. This sequence encodes CASSSPRTSGSSYNEQFF.

The sample holds many counts of this clonotype. The chain is built from TRBV21-1 and TRBJ2-7; the table's D call, TRBD2, has no DNA check behind it. TRBV21-1 is marked as a pseudogene. CDR3 size: 19 residues. The CDR3 sequence is CASSNWATVVLLAEYEQYV. In DNA form, the CDR3 reads TGTGCCAGCAGCAATTGGGCCACCGTCGTCCTTCTAGCGGAATACGAGCAGTACGTC.

This clonotype was picked up many times. The chain joins TRBV3-1 to TRBJ1-5; no firm D call. CDR3 length: 15 residues. Trimming shortened V by 1 base and J by 1 base, and 8 bases separated the two germline ends. Germline CDR1 is LGHDT and CDR2 is YNNKEL (reference sequence). CDR3 loop: CASSQGSLSNQPQHF. The CDR3 DNA reads TGTGCCAGCAGCCAAGGAAGTCTAAGCAATCAGCCCCAGCATTTT.

This clonotype was seen a few times. V usage is TRBV3-1 and J usage is TRBJ1-2; D unresolved. Germline V gives CDR1 LGHDT, CDR2 YNNKEL (reference sequence). Trimming shortened V by 5 bases and J by 3 bases, and 19 bases separated the two germline ends. The CDR3 totals 16 residues. CDR3 DNA sequence: TGTGCCAGCAGCTCAGATCTTGAGGGCACTGACTATGGCTACACCTTC. Translating gives CASSSDLEGTDYGYTF. The full variable domain, rest sourced from reference TRBV3-1 and TRBJ1-2, is DTAVSQTPKYLVTQMGNDKSIKCEQNLGHDTMYWYKQDSKKFLKIMFSYNNKELIINETVPNRFSPKSPDKAHLNLHINSLELGDSAVYFCASSSDLEGTDYGYTFGSGTRLTVV.

This clonotype has a count of ten or more. The V and J genes are TRBV5-1 and TRBJ2-1; D perhaps matches TRBD2 (5 bases). CDR1 SGHRS and CDR2 YFSETQ come from the germline V gene. The CDR3 is made up of 14 amino acids. V was trimmed by 0 bases and J by 6 bases, leaving 10 bases between them. In DNA form, the CDR3 reads TGCGCCAGCAGCTTGGCCCCGGGAAGCAATGAGCAGTTCTTC. Its protein product is CASSLAPGSNEQFF.